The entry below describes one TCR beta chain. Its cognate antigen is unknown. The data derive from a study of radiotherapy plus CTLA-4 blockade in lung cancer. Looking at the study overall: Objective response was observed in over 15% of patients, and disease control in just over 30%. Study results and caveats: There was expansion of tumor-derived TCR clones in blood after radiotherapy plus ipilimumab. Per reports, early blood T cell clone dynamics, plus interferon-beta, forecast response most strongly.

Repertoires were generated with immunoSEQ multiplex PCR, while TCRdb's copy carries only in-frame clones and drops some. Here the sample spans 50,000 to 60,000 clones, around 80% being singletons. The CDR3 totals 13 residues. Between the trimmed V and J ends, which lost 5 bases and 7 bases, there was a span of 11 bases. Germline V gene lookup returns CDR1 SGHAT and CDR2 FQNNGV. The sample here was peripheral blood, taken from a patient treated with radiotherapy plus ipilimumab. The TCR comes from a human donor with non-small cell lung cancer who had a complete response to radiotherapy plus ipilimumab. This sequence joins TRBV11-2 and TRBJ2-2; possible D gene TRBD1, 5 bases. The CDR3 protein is CASSPRADGELFF. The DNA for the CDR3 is TGTGCCAGCAGCCCCAGGGCGGACGGGGAGCTGTTTTTT. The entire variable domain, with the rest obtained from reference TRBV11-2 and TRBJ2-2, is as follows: EAGVAQSPRYKIIEKRQSVAFWCNPISGHATLYWYQQILGQGPKLLIQFQNNGVVDDSQLPKDRFSAERLKGVDSTLKIQPAKLEDSAVYLCASSPRADGELFFGEGSRLTVL.